This TCR beta chain was identified in a study of T cells in Graves' hyperthyroidism and ophthalmopathy. Amplified TCR beta CDR3 regions derived from RNA transcripts. The HTBI set primed first-round TCR CDR3 RT-PCR. Each CDR3 protein is one row after TCRdb ran MiXCR on the multiplex PCR reads. Of about 550,000 distinct CDR3 sequences in the sample, around 21% were seen once. Study findings and constraints: Most expanded thyroid clonotypes above 0.001 recurred in blood.

Concerning this clonotype: The antigen remains undetermined.

The study defined stable Graves' hyperthyroidism as no ophthalmopathy progression within 18 months. The source of the PBMCs was about 10 ml of fresh peripheral blood. Sequenced sample: blood. This TCR was sampled from a man younger than 30 with Graves' hyperthyroidism.

CDR3: CASTPSTSGTRSYEQYF. CDR3 bases: TGTGCCAGCACCCCCTCGACTAGCGGGACAAGATCCTACGAGCAGTACTTC. The chain has TRBV6-2 or TRBV6-3 and TRBJ2-7; TRBD2 agrees at 11 bases. CDR3 length: 17 residues. V was pared by 7 bases and J by 1 base, with 12 bases of the junction left unmatched. Germline V gene data show CDR1 as MNHEY and CDR2 as SVGEGT.